This T cell receptor beta chain is drawn from a study of T cell repertoires in cytomegalovirus infection. Whole-study findings and limits: Based on cumulative public TCR beta family frequency, carriers of CMV plus the relevant HLA were identified.

At least ten counts were recorded for this clonotype. Its specificity is unknown. TCRdb reanalysed the reads using MiXCR and keeps one entry per CDR3 protein. The sample lists approximately 240,000 distinct CDR3 sequences, around an eighth seen once, with roughly 1.7% in the top ten. The germline V gene encodes CDR1 SGHTA and CDR2 FQGNSA. V was trimmed by 1 base and J by 8 bases, leaving 6 bases between them. The CDR3 totals 12 residues. V usage is TRBV7-2 and J usage is TRBJ1-3; D gene uncertain. Sequenced material: PBMCs. The clonotype was recovered from a human donor in good health (CMV status not recorded). Some clones in this sample may be carry-over from other donors' samples. The CDR3 DNA follows: TGTGCCAGCAGCTTAGACAGATACACCATATATTTT. Translated: CASSLDRYTIYF.